This TCR beta chain was identified in a study of CD8 T cell repertoires and HIV-1 epitope variants. In the study overall: Enriched T cells were co-cultured with equal numbers of autologous T cell-negative antigen-presenting cells. An uncultured baseline aliquot held 1M T cells.

In its sample, this clone ranks as medium-sized (0.01 to 0.1%). The antigen remains unidentified. Different DNA sequences within this sample yield the same CDR3. Sequenced by immunoSEQ multiplex PCR; TCRdb stores in-frame clones only, minus some. The repertoire consists of roughly 7,000 clones, with about 64% occurring once and the leading ten covering approximately 40%. V trimming: 5 bases; J trimming: 5 bases; junction bases outside the gene matches: 8. From germline, CDR1 is SGDLS and CDR2 YYNGEE. The length of the CDR3 is 14 residues. Study-level results: Nine antigen-specific TCR beta clonotypes were found; roughly six seemed cross-reactive to variants.

The chain is built from TRBV9 and TRBJ2-7, with TRBD2 identical over 9 bases. The TCR originated in a male donor with HIV. The sample was cultured CD8+ T cells derived from PBMCs. The CDR3 nucleotides read TGTGCCAGCAGTGGTGGCGGGGGGGCTGACGAGCAGTACTTC. This gives the protein CASSGGGGADEQYF.